This TCR beta chain comes out of a study of blood T cell repertoires in COVID-19. Study at large: Researchers got acute and convalescent COVID-19 samples from the United States, Italy and Spain. T cells, B-cell-depleted T cells, or PBMCs provided the cDNA or gDNA that served as material.

Methods used by the authors: Reference gene primers were amplified, and this amplification served to estimate nucleated cell counts. The assay was immunoSEQ multiplex PCR, and TCRdb's table has in-frame clones only and misses some. V and J calls and clone size are copied from that table; D and trimming were computed from the DNA. The sample contains 90,000 or so clones, around 88% of which appear only once. With 6 bases removed from V and 4 bases from J, the gap between germline ends came to 9 bases. Germline V lookup: CDR1 DFQATT, CDR2 SNEGSKA (reference sequence). This CDR3 region has 11 residues. The chain recombines TRBV20-1 with TRBJ2-5, with D possibly being TRBD2 (6 bases). The receptor was derived from an elderly man with active or convalescent COVID-19. Input material: peripheral blood. The CDR3 region is CSAAGLETQYF. The DNA for the CDR3 is TGCAGTGCCGCGGGATTAGAGACCCAGTACTTC.